The sequence of this T cell receptor (beta chain) was determined in a study of shared clonotypes between healthy human individuals (dated by TCRdb to about 2020). Regarding the study in general: The cohort included a few men and a couple of women between 18 and 49 years of age. Per donor, three plates each were used for CD4 naive and CD4 memory, two for CD8 naive, and one for CD8 memory. To estimate repertoire size and how much clonotypes are shared between individuals, the study performed deep sequencing of blood TCR repertoires from roughly five healthy adults. To increase sequencing depth and limit assay-specific biases, TCR repertoire library preparation and sequencing were carried out by different laboratories using diverse techniques. Leukapheresis yielded between about 0.94 and 10 billion PBMCs per donor.

TCR CDR3 regions were amplified from genomic DNA by multiplex PCR using the deep immunoSEQ assay. For each cell subset, the extracted genomic DNA was distributed evenly across all wells of several immunoSEQ 96-well plates, and each plate served as one replicate. Each replicate PCR for sorted subsets received about 220 ng genomic DNA, equal to some 32,000 T cell genomes. Purified libraries were quantified with a Qubit 3.0 fluorometer, sized on a Bioanalyzer 2100, and re-quantified with the KAPA Library Quantification kit. A separate single-read 150-cycle Illumina NextSeq 550 flow cell was used to sequence each immunoSEQ 96-well plate. The original pipeline was this. Because the immunoSEQ output held only junctional sequences and lacked quality scores, the filtering could not match the filtering applied to full-length reads. To assign V/J genes and CDR3, sequences were annotated against IMGT germline references using PyIR, a Python wrapper for IgBLAST v1.9. Reads were removed for weak V/J assignments (E-value above 1e-6), missing CDR3, stop codons, out-of-frame junctions, or ambiguous translated residues. A V3J clonotype was defined by an identical inferred V gene, J gene, and CDR3 amino acid sequence. The percentage overlap between two repertoires was calculated by dividing the number of shared unique clonotypes by the size of the smaller repertoire. RTK rarefaction, the Chao1 estimator, and Recon v2.1 estimates of unobserved clonotypes were used to assess repertoire richness. For all TCRbeta clonotypes obtained by the gDNA method from a few donors, generation probabilities were computed with OLGA. TCRdb mirrors the immuneACCESS table, restricted to in-frame sequences. Some clones are absent from its copies; in checked studies, under half trace to an unresolved V gene, and the reason for the others is unknown. The V and J calls and the clone size are those of that table, but D and trimming were determined from the DNA. Counted in this sample were about 2,100,000 clones; 85% to 95% of them appeared once. About 1.5% of the sample belongs to the ten largest clones.

Note on this clone: Its specific antigen is unknown. No base qualities exist here, and no much larger clone lies one base off it. This CDR3 is also generated by other DNA sequences in the sample.

CD8 naive samples were obtained by positive selection for CCR7 among CD45RO-negative cells, yielding a CD45RA+CCR7+ population from which TemRA cells were excluded. Healthy HIV-negative adults with no recently reported acute infections or vaccinations were included as donors. Every donor was a Caucasian adult residing in Nashville, Tennessee, USA. Blood was obtained by leukapheresis, after which PBMCs were separated by Ficoll-Histopaque density gradient centrifugation and cryopreserved in liquid nitrogen vapor phase. Analytical flow cytometry was used to check the purity and quantity of each magnetically sorted T cell population. From each sorted fraction, genomic DNA was isolated and quantified by UV absorbance on a Nanodrop 2000c. What the work shows at the level of the full study, not this receptor alone: Clonotypes shared by all four sorted-subset donors showed higher generation probabilities than non-shared clonotypes. Because the study included a small number of donors, the genetic and exposure-history diversity represented was limited. Rarefaction of sorted-subset datasets indicated incomplete sequencing despite the large sequencing depth. Sampling was restricted to blood, and TCR repertoires in tissue are likely to differ from TCR repertoires in blood. Sharing across a few donors was observed for approximately 4.6% of naive CD4, under 4% of naive CD8, 2.3% of memory CD4, and around 0.42% of memory CD8 clonotypes. Pairwise subsampling led to the expectation that sequencing depth would affect the degree of clonotype sharing among donors. Estimated clonotype richness was generally larger for naive than for memory subsets.

Relative to germline, V is 6 bases shorter and J is 4 bases shorter, with 10 bases between their ends. The CDR3 has 13 amino acids, counting the end cysteine and phenylalanine. Just CDR3 DNA is preserved here, 39 bases in frame from base 1. As encoded in the germline V gene, CDR1 is MDHEN while CDR2 is SYDVKM. This receptor was taken from a man aged 18 to 29 in good health. Some clones in this sample may be carry-over from other donors' samples. Material: naive CD8+ T cells from PBMCs. According to the study, the label for this sample's cell subset or site signals: CD45RA+CCR7+. The chain was built from TRBV28 and TRBJ1-5; the D gene cannot be resolved reliably. In nucleotide form, the sequence is TGTGCCAGCAGCCGGACGGAAAATCAGCCCCAGCATTTT. This codes for CASSRTENQPQHF.